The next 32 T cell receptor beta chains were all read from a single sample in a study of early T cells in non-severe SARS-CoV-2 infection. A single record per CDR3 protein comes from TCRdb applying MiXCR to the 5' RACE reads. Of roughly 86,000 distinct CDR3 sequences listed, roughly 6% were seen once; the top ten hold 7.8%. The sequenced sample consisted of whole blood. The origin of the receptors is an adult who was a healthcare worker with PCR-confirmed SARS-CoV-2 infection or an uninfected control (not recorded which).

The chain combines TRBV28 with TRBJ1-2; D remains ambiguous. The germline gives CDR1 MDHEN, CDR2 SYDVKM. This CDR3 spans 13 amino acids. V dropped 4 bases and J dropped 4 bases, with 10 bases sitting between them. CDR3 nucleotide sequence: TGTGCCAGCAGTTCCCATATTCGCTATGGCTACACCTTC. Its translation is CASSSHIRYGYTF.

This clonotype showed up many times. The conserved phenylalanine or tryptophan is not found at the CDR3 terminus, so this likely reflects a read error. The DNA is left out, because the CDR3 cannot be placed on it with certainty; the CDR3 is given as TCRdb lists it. This CDR3 is CASSQPGQGEISI. V and J are TRBV11-2 and TRBJ2-7; whether TRBD1, the table's D call, matches the DNA was not checked. Termini included, the CDR3 measures 13 amino acids. CDR1 is SGHAT, CDR2 FQNNGV, per germline.

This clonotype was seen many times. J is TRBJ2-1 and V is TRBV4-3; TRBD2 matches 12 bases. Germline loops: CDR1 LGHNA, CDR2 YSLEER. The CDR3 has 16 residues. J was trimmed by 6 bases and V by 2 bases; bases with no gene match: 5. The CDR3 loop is CASSQLLAGGPNEQFF. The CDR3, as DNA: TGCGCCAGCAGCCAATTGCTAGCGGGAGGGCCCAATGAGCAGTTCTTC.

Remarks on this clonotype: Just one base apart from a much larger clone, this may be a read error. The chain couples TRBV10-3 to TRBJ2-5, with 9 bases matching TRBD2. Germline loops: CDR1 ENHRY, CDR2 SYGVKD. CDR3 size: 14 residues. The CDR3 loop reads CVVRVAGGPETQYF. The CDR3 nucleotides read TGTGTCGTACGGGTCGCGGGAGGGCCAGAGACCCAGTACTTC.

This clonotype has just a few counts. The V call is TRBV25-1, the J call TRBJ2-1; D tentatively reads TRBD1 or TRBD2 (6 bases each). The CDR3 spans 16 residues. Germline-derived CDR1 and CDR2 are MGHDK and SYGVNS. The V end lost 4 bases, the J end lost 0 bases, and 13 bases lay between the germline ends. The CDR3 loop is CASSAWGAGSYNEQFF. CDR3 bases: TGTGCCAGCAGTGCCTGGGGGGCGGGCTCCTACAATGAGCAGTTCTTC.

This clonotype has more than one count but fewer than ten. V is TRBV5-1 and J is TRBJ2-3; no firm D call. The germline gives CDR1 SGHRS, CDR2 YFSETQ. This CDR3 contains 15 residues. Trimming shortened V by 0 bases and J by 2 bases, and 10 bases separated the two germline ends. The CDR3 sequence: CASSLDTSYTDTQYF. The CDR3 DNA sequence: TGCGCCAGCAGCTTGGATACTTCATACACAGATACGCAGTATTTT.

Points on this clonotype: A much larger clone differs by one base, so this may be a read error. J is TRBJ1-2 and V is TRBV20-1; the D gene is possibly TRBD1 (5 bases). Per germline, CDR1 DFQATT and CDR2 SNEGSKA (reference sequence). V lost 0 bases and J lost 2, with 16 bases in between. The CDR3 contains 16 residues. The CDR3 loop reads CSARDGTIGPNYGYTF. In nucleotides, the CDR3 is TGCAGTGCTAGAGATGGGACTATTGGGCCAAACTATGGCTACACCTTC.

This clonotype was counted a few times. CDR3 sequence (DNA): TGTGCCAGCAGCTTAGGGCAGGCCATCCAAGAGACCCAGTACTTC. Protein sequence: CASSLGQAIQETQYF. The chain uses TRBV7-2 and TRBJ2-5; D is ambiguous. CDR3 size: 15 residues. V lost 1 base and J 1 base, leaving 10 bases between the germline ends. Germline-derived CDR1 and CDR2 are SGHTA and FQGNSA.

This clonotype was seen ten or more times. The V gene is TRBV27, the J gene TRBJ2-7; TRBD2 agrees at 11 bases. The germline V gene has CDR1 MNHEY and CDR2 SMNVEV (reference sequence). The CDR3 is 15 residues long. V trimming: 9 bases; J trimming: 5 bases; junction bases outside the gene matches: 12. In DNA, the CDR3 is TGTGCCAGTCACCCCCGGCTAGCGGGAGGAAACGAGCAGTACTTC. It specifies CASHPRLAGGNEQYF.

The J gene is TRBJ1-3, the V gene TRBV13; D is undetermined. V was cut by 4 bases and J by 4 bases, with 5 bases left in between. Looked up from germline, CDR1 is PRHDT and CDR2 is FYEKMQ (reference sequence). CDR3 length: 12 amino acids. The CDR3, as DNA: TGTGCCAGCAGCTCCCGGGGAAACACCATATATTTT. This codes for CASSSRGNTIYF.

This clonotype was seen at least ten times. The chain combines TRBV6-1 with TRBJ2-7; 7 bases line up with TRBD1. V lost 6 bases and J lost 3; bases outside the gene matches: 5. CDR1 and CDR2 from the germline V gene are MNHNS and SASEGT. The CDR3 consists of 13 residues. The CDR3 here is CASRERDSYEQYF. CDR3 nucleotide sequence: TGTGCCAGCAGAGAACGGGACAGCTACGAGCAGTACTTC.

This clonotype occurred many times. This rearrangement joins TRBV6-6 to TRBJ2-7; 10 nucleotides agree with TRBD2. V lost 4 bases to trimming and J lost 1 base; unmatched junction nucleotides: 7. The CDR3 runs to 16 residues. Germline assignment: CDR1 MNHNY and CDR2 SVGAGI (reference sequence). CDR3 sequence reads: CASSSNGLAESYEQYF. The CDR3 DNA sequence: TGTGCCAGCAGTTCCAACGGACTAGCGGAGTCCTACGAGCAGTACTTC.

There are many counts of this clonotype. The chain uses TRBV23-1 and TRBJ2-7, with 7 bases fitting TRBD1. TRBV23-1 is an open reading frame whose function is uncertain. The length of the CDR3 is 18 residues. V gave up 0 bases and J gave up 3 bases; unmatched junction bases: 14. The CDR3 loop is CASSQSIRGQKPHYEQYF. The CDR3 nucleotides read TGCGCCAGCAGTCAATCGATTCGGGGACAGAAACCACACTACGAGCAGTACTTC.

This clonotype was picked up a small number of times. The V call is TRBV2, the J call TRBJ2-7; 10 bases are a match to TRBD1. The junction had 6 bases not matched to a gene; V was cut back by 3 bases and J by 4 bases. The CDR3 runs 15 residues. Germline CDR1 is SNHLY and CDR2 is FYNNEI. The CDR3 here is CASSEGDRGFYEQYF. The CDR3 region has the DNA TGTGCCAGCAGTGAGGGGGACAGGGGTTTTTACGAGCAGTACTTC. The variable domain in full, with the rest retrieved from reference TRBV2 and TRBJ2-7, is EPEVTQTPSHQVTQMGQEVILRCVPISNHLYFYWYRQILGQKVEFLVSFYNNEISEKSEIFDDQFSVERPDGSNFTLKIRSTKLEDSAMYFCASSEGDRGFYEQYFGPGTRLTVT.

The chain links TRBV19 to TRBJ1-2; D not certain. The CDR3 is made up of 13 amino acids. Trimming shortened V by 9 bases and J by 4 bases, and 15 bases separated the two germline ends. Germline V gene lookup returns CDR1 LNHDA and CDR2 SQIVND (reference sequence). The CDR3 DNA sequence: TGTGCCAGCGCCCCAACGAGTTCCTATGGCTACACCTTC. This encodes CASAPTSSYGYTF. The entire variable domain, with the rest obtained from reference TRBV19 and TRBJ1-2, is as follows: DGGITQSPKYLFRKEGQNVTLSCEQNLNHDAMYWYRQDPGQGLRLIYYSQIVNDFQKGDIAEGYSVSREKKESFPLTVTSAQKNPTAFYLCASAPTSSYGYTFGSGTRLTVV.

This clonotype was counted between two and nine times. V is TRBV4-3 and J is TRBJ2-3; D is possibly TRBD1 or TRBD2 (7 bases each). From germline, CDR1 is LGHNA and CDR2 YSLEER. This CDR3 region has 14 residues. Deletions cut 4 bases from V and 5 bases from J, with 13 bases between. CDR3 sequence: CASSLDREGDTQYF. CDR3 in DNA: TGCGCCAGCAGCCTCGACAGGGAGGGAGATACGCAGTATTTT.

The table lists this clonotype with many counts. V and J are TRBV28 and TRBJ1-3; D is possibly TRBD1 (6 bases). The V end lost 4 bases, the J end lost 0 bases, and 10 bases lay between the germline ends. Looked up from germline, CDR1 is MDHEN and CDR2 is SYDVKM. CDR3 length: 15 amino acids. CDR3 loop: CASSSRGHSGNTIYF. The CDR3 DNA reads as TGTGCCAGCAGTTCCAGGGGCCACTCTGGAAACACCATATATTTT.

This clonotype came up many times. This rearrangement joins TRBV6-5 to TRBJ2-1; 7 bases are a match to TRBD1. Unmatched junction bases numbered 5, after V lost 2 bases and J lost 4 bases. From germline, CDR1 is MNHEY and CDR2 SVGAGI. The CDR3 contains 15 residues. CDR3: CASSYAPGQYNEQFF. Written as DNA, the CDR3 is TGTGCCAGCAGTTACGCCCCGGGACAGTACAATGAGCAGTTCTTC.

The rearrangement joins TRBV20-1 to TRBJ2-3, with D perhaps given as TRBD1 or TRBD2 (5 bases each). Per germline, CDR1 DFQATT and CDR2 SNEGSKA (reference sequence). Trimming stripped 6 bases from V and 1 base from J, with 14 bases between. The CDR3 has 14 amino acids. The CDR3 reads CSAPGTGRTDTQYF. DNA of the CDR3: TGCAGTGCGCCCGGGACCGGGCGCACAGATACGCAGTATTTT.

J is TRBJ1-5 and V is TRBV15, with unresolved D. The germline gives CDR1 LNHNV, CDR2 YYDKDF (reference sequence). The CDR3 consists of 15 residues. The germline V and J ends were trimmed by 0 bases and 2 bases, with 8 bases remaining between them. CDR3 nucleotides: TGTGCCACCAGCAGAGATTGGGTGGGCAATCAGCCCCAGCATTTT. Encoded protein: CATSRDWVGNQPQHF. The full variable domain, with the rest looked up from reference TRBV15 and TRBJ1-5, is DAMVIQNPRYQVTQFGKPVTLSCSQTLNHNVMYWYQQKSSQAPKLLFHYYDKDFNNEADTPDNFQSRRPNTSFCFLDIRSPGLGDTAMYLCATSRDWVGNQPQHFGDGTRLSIL.

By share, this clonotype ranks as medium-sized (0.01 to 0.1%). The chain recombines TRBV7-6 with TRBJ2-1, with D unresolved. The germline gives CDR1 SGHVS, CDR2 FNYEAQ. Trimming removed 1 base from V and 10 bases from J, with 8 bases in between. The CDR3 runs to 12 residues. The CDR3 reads CASSLVRLEQFF. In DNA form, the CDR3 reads TGTGCCAGCAGCTTAGTTCGTCTCGAGCAGTTCTTC.

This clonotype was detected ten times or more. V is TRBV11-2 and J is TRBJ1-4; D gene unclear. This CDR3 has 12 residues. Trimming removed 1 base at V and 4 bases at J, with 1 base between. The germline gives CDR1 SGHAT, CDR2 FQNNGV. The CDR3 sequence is CASSLVNEKLFF. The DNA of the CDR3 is TGTGCCAGCAGCTTAGTTAATGAAAAACTGTTTTTT.

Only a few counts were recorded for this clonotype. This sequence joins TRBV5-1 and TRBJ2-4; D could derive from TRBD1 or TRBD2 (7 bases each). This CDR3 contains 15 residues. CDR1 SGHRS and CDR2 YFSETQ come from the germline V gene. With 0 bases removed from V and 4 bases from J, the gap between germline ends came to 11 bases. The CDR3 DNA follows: TGCGCCAGCAGCTTGGTCCAGGGGGGGAAAAACATTCAGTACTTC. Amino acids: CASSLVQGGKNIQYF.

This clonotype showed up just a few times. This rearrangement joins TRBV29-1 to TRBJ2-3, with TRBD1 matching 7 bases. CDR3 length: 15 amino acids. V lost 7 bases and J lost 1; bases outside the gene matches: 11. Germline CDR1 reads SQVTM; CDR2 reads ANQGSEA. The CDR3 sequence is CSALVTGSGTDTQYF. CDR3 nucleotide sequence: TGCAGCGCCCTAGTGACAGGGAGCGGCACAGATACGCAGTATTTT.

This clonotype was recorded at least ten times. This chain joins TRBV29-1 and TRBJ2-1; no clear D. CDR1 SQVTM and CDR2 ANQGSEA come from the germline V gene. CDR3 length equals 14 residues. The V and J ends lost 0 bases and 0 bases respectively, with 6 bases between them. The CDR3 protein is CSVEEQNSYNEQFF. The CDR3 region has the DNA TGCAGCGTTGAAGAACAGAACTCCTACAATGAGCAGTTCTTC.

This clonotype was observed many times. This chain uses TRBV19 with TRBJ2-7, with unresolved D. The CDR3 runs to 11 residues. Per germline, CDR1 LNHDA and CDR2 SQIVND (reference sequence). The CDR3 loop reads CASSIDGIRPV. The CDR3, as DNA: TGTGCCAGTAGTATAGATGGGATTCGGCCGGTC.

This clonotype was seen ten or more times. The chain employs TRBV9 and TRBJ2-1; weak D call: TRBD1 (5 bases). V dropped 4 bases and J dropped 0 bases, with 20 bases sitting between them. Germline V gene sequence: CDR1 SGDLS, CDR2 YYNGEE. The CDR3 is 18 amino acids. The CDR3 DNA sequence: TGTGCCAGCAGCCCAAACTCCGTCTCAGGGCGCTCCTACAATGAGCAGTTCTTC. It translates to CASSPNSVSGRSYNEQFF. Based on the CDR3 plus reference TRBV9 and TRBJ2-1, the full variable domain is DSGVTQTPKHLITATGQRVTLRCSPRSGDLSVYWYQQSLDQGLQFLIQYYNGEERAKGNILERFSAQQFPDLHSELNLSSLELGDSALYFCASSPNSVSGRSYNEQFFGPGTRLTVL.

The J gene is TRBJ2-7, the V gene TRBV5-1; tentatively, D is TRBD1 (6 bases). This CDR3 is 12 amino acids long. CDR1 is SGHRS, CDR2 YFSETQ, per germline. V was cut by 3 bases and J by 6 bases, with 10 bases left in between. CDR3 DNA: TGCGCCAGCAGCTCCCCAGGGGTCGAGCAGTACTTC. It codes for CASSSPGVEQYF.

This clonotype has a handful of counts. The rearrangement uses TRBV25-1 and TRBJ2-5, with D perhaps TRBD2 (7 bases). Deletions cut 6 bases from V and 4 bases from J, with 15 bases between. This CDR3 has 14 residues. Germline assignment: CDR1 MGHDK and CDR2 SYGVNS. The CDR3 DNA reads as TGTGCCAGCAGCGGGGGGAGAGGGGGAGAGACCCAGTACTTC. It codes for CASSGGRGGETQYF.

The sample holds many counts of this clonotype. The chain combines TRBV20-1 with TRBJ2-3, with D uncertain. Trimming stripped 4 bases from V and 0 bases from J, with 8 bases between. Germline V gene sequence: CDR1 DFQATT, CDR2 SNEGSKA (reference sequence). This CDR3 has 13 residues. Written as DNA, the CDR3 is TGCAGTGCTAATTGGCGGAGCACAGATACGCAGTATTTT. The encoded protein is CSANWRSTDTQYF.

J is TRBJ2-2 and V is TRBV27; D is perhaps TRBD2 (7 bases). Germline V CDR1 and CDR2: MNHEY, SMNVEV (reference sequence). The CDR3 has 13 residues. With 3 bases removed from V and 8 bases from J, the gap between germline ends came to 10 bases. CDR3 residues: CASSLGGLGELFF. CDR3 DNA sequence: TGTGCCAGCAGTTTGGGGGGGCTGGGGGAGCTGTTTTTT.

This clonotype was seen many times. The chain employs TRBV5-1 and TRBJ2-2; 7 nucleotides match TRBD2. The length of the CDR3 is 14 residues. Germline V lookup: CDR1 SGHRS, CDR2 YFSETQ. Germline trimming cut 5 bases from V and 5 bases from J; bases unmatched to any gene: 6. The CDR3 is CASSPLADTGELFF. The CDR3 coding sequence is TGCGCCAGCAGTCCCCTAGCGGATACCGGGGAGCTGTTTTTT.